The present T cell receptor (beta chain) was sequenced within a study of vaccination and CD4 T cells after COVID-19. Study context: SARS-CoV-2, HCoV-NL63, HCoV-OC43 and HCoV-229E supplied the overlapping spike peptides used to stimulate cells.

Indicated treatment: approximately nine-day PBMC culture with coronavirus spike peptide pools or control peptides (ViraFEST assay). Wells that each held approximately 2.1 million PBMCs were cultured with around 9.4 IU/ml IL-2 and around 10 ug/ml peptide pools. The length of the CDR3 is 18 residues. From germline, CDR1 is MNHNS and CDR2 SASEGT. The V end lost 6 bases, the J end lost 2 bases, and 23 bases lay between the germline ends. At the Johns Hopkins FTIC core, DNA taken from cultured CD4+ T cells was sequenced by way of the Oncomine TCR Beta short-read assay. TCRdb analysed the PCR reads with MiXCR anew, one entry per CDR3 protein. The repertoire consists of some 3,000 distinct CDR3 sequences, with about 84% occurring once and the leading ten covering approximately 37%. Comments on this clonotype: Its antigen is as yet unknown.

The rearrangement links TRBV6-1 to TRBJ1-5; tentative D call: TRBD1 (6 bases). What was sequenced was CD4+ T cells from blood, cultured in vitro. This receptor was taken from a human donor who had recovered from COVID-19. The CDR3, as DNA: TGTGCCAGCAGCCAGAGTGGGTTTGGGGGCGCAGGCAATCAGCCCCAGCATTTT. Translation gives CASSQSGFGGAGNQPQHF.